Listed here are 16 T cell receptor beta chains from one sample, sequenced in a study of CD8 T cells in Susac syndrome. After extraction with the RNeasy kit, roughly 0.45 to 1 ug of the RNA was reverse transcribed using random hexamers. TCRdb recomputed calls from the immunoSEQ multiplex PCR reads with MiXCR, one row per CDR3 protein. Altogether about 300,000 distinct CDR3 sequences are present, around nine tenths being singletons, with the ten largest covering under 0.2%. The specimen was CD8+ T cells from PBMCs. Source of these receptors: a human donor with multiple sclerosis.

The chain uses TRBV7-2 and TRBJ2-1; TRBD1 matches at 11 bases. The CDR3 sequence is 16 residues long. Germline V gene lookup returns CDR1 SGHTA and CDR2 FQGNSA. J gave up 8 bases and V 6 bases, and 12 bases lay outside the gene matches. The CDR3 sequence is CASSIEFGTGGDEQFF. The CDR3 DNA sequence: TGTGCCAGCAGTATCGAGTTCGGGACAGGGGGTGATGAGCAGTTCTTC.

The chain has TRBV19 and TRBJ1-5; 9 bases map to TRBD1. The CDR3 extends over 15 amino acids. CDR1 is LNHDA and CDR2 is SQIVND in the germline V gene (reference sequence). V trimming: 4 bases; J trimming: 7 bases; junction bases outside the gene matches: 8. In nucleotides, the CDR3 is TGTGCCAGTAGTAGGGACAGGGAGGGGAGCCAGCCCCAGCATTTT. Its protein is CASSRDREGSQPQHF.

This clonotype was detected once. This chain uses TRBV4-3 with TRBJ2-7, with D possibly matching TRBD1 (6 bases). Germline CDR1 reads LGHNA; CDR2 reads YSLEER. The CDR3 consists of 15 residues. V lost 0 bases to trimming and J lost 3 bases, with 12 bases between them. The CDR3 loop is CASSQEADSYYEQYF. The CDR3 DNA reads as TGCGCCAGCAGCCAAGAGGCGGACAGCTACTACGAGCAGTACTTC.

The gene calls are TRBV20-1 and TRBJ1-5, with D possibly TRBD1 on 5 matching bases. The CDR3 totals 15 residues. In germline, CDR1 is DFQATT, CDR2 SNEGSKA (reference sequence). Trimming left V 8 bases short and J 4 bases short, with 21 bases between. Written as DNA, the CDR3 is TGCAGTCCTGGGGGGACGGCTATCTTGAATCAGCCCCAGCATTTT. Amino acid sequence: CSPGGTAILNQPQHF.

The CDR3 region is CATEDAGELFF. As DNA, the CDR3 is TGTGCCACCGAGGACGCCGGGGAGCTGTTTTTT. V usage is TRBV15 and J usage is TRBJ2-2; unclear D gene. The CDR3 totals 11 residues. V shed 8 bases and J shed 6 bases, with 7 bases lying between them. The germline V gene encodes CDR1 LNHNV and CDR2 YYDKDF (reference sequence). Complete variable domain (other parts from reference TRBV15 and TRBJ2-2): DAMVIQNPRYQVTQFGKPVTLSCSQTLNHNVMYWYQQKSSQAPKLLFHYYDKDFNNEADTPDNFQSRRPNTSFCFLDIRSPGLGDTAMYLCATEDAGELFFGEGSRLTVL.

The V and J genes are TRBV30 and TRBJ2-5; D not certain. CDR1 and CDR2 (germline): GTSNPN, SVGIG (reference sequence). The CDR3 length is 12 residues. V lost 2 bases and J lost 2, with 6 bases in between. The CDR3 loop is CAWSYLQETQYF. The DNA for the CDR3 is TGTGCCTGGAGTTACTTACAAGAGACCCAGTACTTC.

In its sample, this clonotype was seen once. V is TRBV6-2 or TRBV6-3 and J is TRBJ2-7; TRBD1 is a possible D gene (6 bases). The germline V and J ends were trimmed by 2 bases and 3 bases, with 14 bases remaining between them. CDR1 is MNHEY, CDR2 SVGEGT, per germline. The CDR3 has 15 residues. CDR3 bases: TGTGCCAGCAGTTACGAACCAGGGGAGATCTACGAGCAGTACTTC. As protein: CASSYEPGEIYEQYF.

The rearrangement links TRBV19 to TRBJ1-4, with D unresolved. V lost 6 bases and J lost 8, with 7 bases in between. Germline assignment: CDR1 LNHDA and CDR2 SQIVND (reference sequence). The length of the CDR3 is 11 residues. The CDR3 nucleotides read TGTGCCAGTAGACAAGGAGAAAAACTGTTTTTT. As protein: CASRQGEKLFF.

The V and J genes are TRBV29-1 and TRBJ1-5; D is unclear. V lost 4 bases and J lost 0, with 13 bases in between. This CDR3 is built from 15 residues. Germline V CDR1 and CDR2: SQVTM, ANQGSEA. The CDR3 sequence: CSVVIWGYSNQPQHF. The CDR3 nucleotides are TGCAGCGTTGTGATTTGGGGTTATAGCAATCAGCCCCAGCATTTT.

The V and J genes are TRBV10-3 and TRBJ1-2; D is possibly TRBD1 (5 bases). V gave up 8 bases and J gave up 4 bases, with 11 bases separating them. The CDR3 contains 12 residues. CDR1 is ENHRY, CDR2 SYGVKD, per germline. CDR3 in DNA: TGTGCCATCGCCCCCGACAGCTATGGCTACACCTTC. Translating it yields CAIAPDSYGYTF.

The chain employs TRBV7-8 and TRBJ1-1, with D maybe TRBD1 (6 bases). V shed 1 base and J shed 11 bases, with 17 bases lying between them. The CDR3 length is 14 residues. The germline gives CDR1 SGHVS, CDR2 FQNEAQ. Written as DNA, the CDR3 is TGTGCCAGCAGCTTAGAAGACAGGACCATGAATGCTTTCTTT. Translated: CASSLEDRTMNAFF. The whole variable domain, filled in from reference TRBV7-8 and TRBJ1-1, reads GAGVSQSPRYKVAKRGQDVALRCDPISGHVSLFWYQQALGQGPEFLTYFQNEAQLDKSGLPSDRFFAERPEGSVSTLKIQRTQQEDSAVYLCASSLEDRTMNAFFGQGTRLTVV.

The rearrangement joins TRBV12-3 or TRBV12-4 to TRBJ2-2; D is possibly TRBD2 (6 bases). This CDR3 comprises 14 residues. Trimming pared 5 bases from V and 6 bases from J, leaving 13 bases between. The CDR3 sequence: CASSTGLGAGELFF. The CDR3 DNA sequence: TGTGCCAGCAGTACGGGACTTGGGGCCGGGGAGCTGTTTTTT.

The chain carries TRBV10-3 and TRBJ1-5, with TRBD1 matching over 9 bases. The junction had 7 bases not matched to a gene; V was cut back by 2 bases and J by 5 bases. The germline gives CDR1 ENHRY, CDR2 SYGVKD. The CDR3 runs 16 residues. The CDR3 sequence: CAISEGEGQGYQPQHF. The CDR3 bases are TGTGCCATCAGTGAGGGGGAGGGACAGGGATATCAGCCCCAGCATTTT.

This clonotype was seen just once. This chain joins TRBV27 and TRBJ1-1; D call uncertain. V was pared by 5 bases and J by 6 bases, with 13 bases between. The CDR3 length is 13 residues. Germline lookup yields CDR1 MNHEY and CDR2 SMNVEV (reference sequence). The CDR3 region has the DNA TGTGCCAGCAGTAAAATAATGGGCCCTGAAGCTTTCTTT. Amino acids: CASSKIMGPEAFF.

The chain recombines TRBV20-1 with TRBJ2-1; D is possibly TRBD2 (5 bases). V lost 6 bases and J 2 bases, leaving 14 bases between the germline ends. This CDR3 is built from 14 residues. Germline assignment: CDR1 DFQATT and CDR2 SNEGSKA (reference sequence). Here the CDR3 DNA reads TGCAGTGCCCAGCGAGCGGATACCTACAATGAGCAGTTCTTC. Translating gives CSAQRADTYNEQFF.

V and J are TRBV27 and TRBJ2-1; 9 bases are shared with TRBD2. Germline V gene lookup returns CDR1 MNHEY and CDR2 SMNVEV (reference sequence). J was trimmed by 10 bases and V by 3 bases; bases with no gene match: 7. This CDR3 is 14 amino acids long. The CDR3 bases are TGTGCCAGCAGTTTGGTAGGGCTAGCGGGAGAGCAGTTCTTC. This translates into CASSLVGLAGEQFF.